This T cell receptor beta chain was retrieved from a study of T cell repertoires in cytomegalovirus infection. TCRdb called the reads again in MiXCR, with one record for every CDR3 protein. The data hold 200,000 to 300,000 distinct CDR3 sequences, with less than 9.5% observed a single time. V lost 7 bases to trimming and J lost 2 bases, with 18 bases between them. The germline V gene encodes CDR1 SGHNT and CDR2 YYREEE (reference sequence). CDR3 size: 15 residues. To note about this clonotype: Its target is unknown.

Study-wide points: Ex vivo, HLA-C-restricted CMV-specific TCR beta clonotypes prevailed over the rest of the response.

The TCR originated in a human donor in good health (CMV status not recorded). Some clones in this sample may be carry-over from other donors' samples. The specimen sequenced was PBMCs. The rearrangement uses TRBV5-4 and TRBJ1-1; no clear D. CDR3 in amino acids: CASYAWRARNTEAFF. CDR3 in DNA: TGTGCCAGCTATGCGTGGAGGGCTCGCAACACTGAAGCTTTCTTT.